The 19 T cell receptor beta chains reported below all come from one sample, sequenced in a study of cytomegalovirus exposure and HLA in healthy donors. The PCR was carried out with 60 Vbeta primers and 13 Jbeta primers. TCRdb keeps only in-frame clones here, not all; method: immunoSEQ multiplex PCR. The sample's table shows about 74,000 clones. The sequencing input was PBMCs. The source of these receptors is a female donor in good health and CMV-seropositive.

V is TRBV5-6 and J is TRBJ1-2; D unclear. The CDR3 covers 14 residues. Germline-derived CDR1 and CDR2 are SGHDT and YYEEEE. V dropped 1 base and J dropped 0 bases, with 7 bases sitting between them. CDR3 nucleotide sequence: TGTGCCAGCAGCTTGAACAGAGCTAACTATGGCTACACCTTC. Translated, it gives CASSLNRANYGYTF.

The chain carries TRBV28 and TRBJ2-2, with unresolved D. This CDR3 has 13 amino acids. Trimming removed 6 bases from V and 4 bases from J, with 9 bases in between. From germline, CDR1 is MDHEN and CDR2 SYDVKM. CDR3 region: CASRPPGTGELFF. The CDR3 region has the DNA TGTGCCAGCAGACCTCCGGGCACCGGGGAGCTGTTTTTT.

V gene TRBV29-1 combines with J gene TRBJ2-1; D possibly corresponds to TRBD2 (5 bases). The CDR3 is 14 residues long. Germline CDR1 is SQVTM and CDR2 is ANQGSEA. V gave up 4 bases and J gave up 0 bases, with 10 bases separating them. The CDR3 loop is CSVGSGNSYNEQFF. The CDR3 bases are TGCAGCGTTGGAAGCGGAAACTCCTACAATGAGCAGTTCTTC.

The V gene is TRBV18, the J gene TRBJ1-2, with a weak D call TRBD1 (5 bases). CDR1 is KGHSH and CDR2 is LQKENI in the germline V gene. V lost 3 bases and J 4 bases, leaving 15 bases between the germline ends. The CDR3 length is 15 residues. The CDR3 loop reads CASSPWDADSYGYTF. As DNA, the CDR3 is TGTGCCAGCTCACCCTGGGATGCAGACAGCTATGGCTACACCTTC.

The chain joins TRBV27 to TRBJ2-1; D possibly corresponds to TRBD1 (6 bases). V lost 6 bases to trimming and J lost 6 bases, with 21 bases between them. This CDR3 has 16 residues. CDR1 is MNHEY and CDR2 is SMNVEV in the germline V gene (reference sequence). The CDR3 region is CASRPGRTAQANEQFF. The CDR3 nucleotides are TGTGCCAGCAGACCAGGTCGGACAGCCCAAGCCAATGAGCAGTTCTTC.

The J gene is TRBJ2-4, the V gene TRBV28, with TRBD1 matching 11 bases. Germline V gives CDR1 MDHEN, CDR2 SYDVKM. J was trimmed by 7 bases and V by 6 bases; bases with no gene match: 14. The CDR3 extends over 17 amino acids. CDR3 sequence: CASSRDYGQGAVNIQYF. The CDR3 nucleotides are TGTGCCAGCAGCCGTGACTACGGACAGGGGGCGGTGAACATTCAGTACTTC.

This CDR3 reads CASSGLEALHF. CDR3 nucleotides: TGTGCCAGCAGTGGGTTGGAGGCCCTCCACTTT. The chain recombines TRBV25-1 with TRBJ1-6; no clear D. Per the germline V gene, CDR1 is MGHDK and CDR2 is SYGVNS. V lost 4 bases and J lost 14, with 9 bases in between. The CDR3 is 11 residues long.

As concerns this clone: This CDR3 is also generated by other DNA sequences in the sample. This rearrangement joins TRBV11-2 to TRBJ2-1, with a weak D call TRBD2 (7 bases). The CDR3 consists of 16 residues. Germline assignment: CDR1 SGHAT and CDR2 FQNNGV. Trimming stripped 7 bases from V and 6 bases from J, with 22 bases between. CDR3 residues: CASTRGGDPLTNEQFF. For the CDR3, the DNA is TGTGCCAGCACGCGAGGGGGGGATCCCCTCACCAATGAGCAGTTCTTC.

This chain connects TRBV9 to TRBJ1-2, with D tentatively TRBD1 (5 bases). Looked up from germline, CDR1 is SGDLS and CDR2 is YYNGEE. V gave up 4 bases and J gave up 0 bases, with 13 bases separating them. The CDR3 has 15 amino acids. The CDR3 sequence is CASSLRQSANYGYTF. DNA of the CDR3: TGTGCCAGCAGCCTCAGACAGTCCGCTAACTATGGCTACACCTTC.

The chain employs TRBV19 and TRBJ1-2, with a weak D call TRBD1 (5 bases). The V end lost 4 bases, the J end lost 1 base, and 13 bases lay between the germline ends. This CDR3 region has 15 residues. Germline V gives CDR1 LNHDA, CDR2 SQIVND (reference sequence). The CDR3 is CASSTGWGGNYGYTF. The CDR3 DNA is TGTGCCAGTAGTACCGGGTGGGGCGGTAACTATGGCTACACCTTC.

This chain uses TRBV27 with TRBJ2-1; 8 nucleotides align to TRBD2. This CDR3 has 16 residues. V lost 5 bases and J lost 1; bases outside the gene matches: 7. The germline V gene encodes CDR1 MNHEY and CDR2 SMNVEV (reference sequence). CDR3 residues: CASSPNGGRSYNEQFF. For the CDR3, the DNA is TGTGCCAGCAGTCCCAATGGCGGGAGGTCCTACAATGAGCAGTTCTTC.

The chain has TRBV28 and TRBJ1-1; D may be TRBD1 (6 bases). Germline V lookup: CDR1 MDHEN, CDR2 SYDVKM. The CDR3 is made up of 14 amino acids. V was trimmed by 5 bases and J by 5 bases, leaving 15 bases between them. The CDR3 reads CASSEGGARTEAFF. The CDR3, as DNA: TGTGCCAGCAGTGAGGGGGGGGCGCGAACTGAAGCTTTCTTT. The entire variable domain, with the rest obtained from reference TRBV28 and TRBJ1-1, is as follows: DVKVTQSSRYLVKRTGEKVFLECVQDMDHENMFWYRQDPGLGLRLIYFSYDVKMKEKGDIPEGYSVSREKKERFSLILESASTNQTSMYLCASSEGGARTEAFFGQGTRLTVV.

The chain employs TRBV5-4 and TRBJ2-2; D gene unclear. Germline-derived CDR1 and CDR2 are SGHNT and YYREEE (reference sequence). The CDR3 is 12 amino acids. The ends were cut back, 2 bases at V and 6 bases at J, with 5 bases in the middle. CDR3 sequence (DNA): TGTGCCAGCAGCTTTTCTGCCGGGGAGCTGTTTTTT. As protein: CASSFSAGELFF. The full variable domain, rest sourced from reference TRBV5-4 and TRBJ2-2, is ETGVTQSPTHLIKTRGQQVTLRCSSQSGHNTVSWYQQALGQGPQFIFQYYREEENGRGNFPPRFSGLQFPNYSSELNVNALELDDSALYLCASSFSAGELFFGEGSRLTVL.

The chain uses TRBV5-6 and TRBJ1-6; D is ambiguous. V was trimmed by 0 bases and J by 8 bases, leaving 6 bases between them. This CDR3 has 13 amino acids. Germline lookup yields CDR1 SGHDT and CDR2 YYEEEE. The CDR3 region is CASSLEHDSPLHF. Written as DNA, the CDR3 is TGTGCCAGCAGCTTGGAACATGATTCACCCCTCCACTTT. Supplemented by reference TRBV5-6 and TRBJ1-6, the full variable domain reads DAGVTQSPTHLIKTRGQQVTLRCSPKSGHDTVSWYQQALGQGPQFIFQYYEEEERQRGNFPDRFSGHQFPNYSSELNVNALLLGDSALYLCASSLEHDSPLHFGNGTRLTVT.

This chain's CDR3 is CASSSRQNQPQHF. The CDR3 DNA follows: TGTGCCAGTAGTAGTCGACAGAATCAGCCCCAGCATTTT. The V call is TRBV19, the J call TRBJ1-5; the D gene is possibly TRBD1 (5 bases). Germline assignment: CDR1 LNHDA and CDR2 SQIVND (reference sequence). CDR3 length: 13 amino acids. V shed 4 bases and J shed 4 bases, with 8 bases lying between them. Drawing the rest from reference TRBV19 and TRBJ1-5, the complete variable domain is DGGITQSPKYLFRKEGQNVTLSCEQNLNHDAMYWYRQDPGQGLRLIYYSQIVNDFQKGDIAEGYSVSREKKESFPLTVTSAQKNPTAFYLCASSSRQNQPQHFGDGTRLSIL.

J is TRBJ1-3 and V is TRBV30; no definite D call. Germline CDR1 is GTSNPN and CDR2 is SVGIG (reference sequence). Between the trimmed V and J ends, which lost 3 bases and 0 bases, there was a span of 9 bases. This CDR3 region has 14 residues. CDR3 loop: CAWSGKSSGNTIYF. CDR3 DNA: TGTGCCTGGAGCGGGAAGAGCTCTGGAAACACCATATATTTT.

The chain couples TRBV6-1 to TRBJ2-1, with D tentatively TRBD2 (7 bases). The CDR3 runs to 14 residues. Germline loops: CDR1 MNHNS, CDR2 SASEGT. Trimming took off 4 bases at V and 7 bases at J, with 14 bases between the two ends. This CDR3 reads CASSGLRGGNEQFF. The CDR3 bases are TGTGCCAGCAGTGGACTGAGGGGGGGTAATGAGCAGTTCTTC.

The chain couples TRBV4-3 to TRBJ2-1; 9 nucleotides match TRBD2. J lost 7 bases, V lost 1 base, and 11 bases had no gene match. The CDR3 extends over 17 amino acids. Germline CDR1 is LGHNA and CDR2 is YSLEER. This chain's CDR3 is CASSQARGGGARNEQFF. The CDR3 DNA reads as TGCGCCAGCAGCCAAGCTCGGGGCGGGGGGGCCCGGAATGAGCAGTTCTTC.

This chain joins TRBV4-3 and TRBJ2-3, with TRBD2 matching over 10 bases. Trimming took 4 bases from V and 4 from J; bases not matched to a gene: 8. Germline V lookup: CDR1 LGHNA, CDR2 YSLEER. The CDR3 is 16 amino acids. The CDR3 sequence is CASSPAGTSVADTQYF. For the CDR3, the DNA is TGCGCCAGCAGCCCAGCCGGGACTAGCGTGGCAGATACGCAGTATTTT.